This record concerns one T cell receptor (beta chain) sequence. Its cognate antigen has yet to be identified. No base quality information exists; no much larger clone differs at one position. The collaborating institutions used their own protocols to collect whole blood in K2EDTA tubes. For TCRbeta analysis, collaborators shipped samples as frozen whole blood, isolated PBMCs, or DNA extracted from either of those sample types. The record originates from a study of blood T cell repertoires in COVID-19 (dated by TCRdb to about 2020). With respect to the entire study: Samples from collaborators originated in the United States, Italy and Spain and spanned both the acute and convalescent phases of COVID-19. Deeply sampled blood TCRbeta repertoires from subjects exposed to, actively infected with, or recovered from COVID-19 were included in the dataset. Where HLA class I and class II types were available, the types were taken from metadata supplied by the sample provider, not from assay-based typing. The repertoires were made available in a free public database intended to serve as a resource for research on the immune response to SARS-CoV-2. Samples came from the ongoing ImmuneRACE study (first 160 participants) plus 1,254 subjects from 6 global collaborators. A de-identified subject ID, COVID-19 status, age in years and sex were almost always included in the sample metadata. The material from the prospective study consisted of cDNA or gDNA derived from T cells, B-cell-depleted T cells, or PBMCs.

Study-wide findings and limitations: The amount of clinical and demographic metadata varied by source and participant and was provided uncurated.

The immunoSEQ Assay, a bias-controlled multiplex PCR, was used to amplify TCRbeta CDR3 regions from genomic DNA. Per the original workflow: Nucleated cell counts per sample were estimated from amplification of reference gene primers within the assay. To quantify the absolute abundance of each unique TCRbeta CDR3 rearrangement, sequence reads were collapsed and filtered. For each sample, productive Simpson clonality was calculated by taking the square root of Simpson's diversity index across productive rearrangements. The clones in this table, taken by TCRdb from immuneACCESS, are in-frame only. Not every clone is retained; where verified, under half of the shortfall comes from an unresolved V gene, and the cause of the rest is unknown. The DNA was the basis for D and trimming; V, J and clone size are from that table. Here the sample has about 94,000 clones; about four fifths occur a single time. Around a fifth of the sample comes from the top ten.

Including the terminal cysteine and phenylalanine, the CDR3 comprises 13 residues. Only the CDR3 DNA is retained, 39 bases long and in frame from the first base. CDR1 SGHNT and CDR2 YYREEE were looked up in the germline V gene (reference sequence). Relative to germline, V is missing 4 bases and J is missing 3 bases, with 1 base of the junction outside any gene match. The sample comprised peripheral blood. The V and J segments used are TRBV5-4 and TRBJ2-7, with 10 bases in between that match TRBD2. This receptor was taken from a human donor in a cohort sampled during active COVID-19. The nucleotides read TGTGCCAGCAGCGCTAGCGGGAGCTACGAGCAGTACTTC. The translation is CASSASGSYEQYF.